Listed here are 17 T cell receptor beta chains from one sample, sequenced in a study of cytomegalovirus exposure and HLA in healthy donors. Assay: immunoSEQ multiplex PCR; the TCRdb copy retains only in-frame clones and omits some. The sample shows around 220,000 clones, 80% to 90% of them seen only once. The source material was PBMCs. The receptors were sampled from a woman between 18 and 29 years old in good health and CMV-seronegative.

This clone came up once. The rearrangement joins TRBV6-6 to TRBJ2-1, with 7 bases that match TRBD1. Germline trimming cut 6 bases from V and 10 bases from J; bases unmatched to any gene: 6. The CDR3 spans 12 residues. CDR1 and CDR2 from the germline V gene are MNHNY and SVGAGI (reference sequence). The CDR3 DNA reads as TGTGCCAGCAGCTCCACAGGGGTCGAGCAGTTCTTC. Translated: CASSSTGVEQFF.

The chain is built from TRBV7-2 and TRBJ2-1, with TRBD2 matching over 8 bases. This CDR3 is built from 14 residues. Germline-derived CDR1 and CDR2 are SGHTA and FQGNSA. J gave up 5 bases and V 3 bases, and 3 bases lay outside the gene matches. The CDR3 region is CASSLSSGNNEQFF. As DNA, the CDR3 is TGTGCCAGCAGCTTGAGTAGCGGGAACAATGAGCAGTTCTTC. Full variable domain (outside the CDR3, taken from reference TRBV7-2 and TRBJ2-1): GAGVSQSPSNKVTEKGKDVELRCDPISGHTALYWYRQSLGQGLEFLIYFQGNSAPDKSGLPSDRFSAERTGGSVSTLTIQRTQQEDSAVYLCASSLSSGNNEQFFGPGTRLTVL.

V usage is TRBV2 and J usage is TRBJ2-1, with D tentatively TRBD2 (5 bases). This CDR3 has 17 amino acids. Trimming took off 2 bases at V and 0 bases at J, with 14 bases between the two ends. CDR1 is SNHLY and CDR2 is FYNNEI in the germline V gene. The CDR3 loop is CASSERRSGSSYNEQFF. CDR3 sequence (DNA): TGTGCCAGCAGTGAACGACGGAGCGGAAGCTCCTACAATGAGCAGTTCTTC.

The CDR3 sequence is CAIKSRQGVPTDTQYF. CDR3 nucleotide sequence: TGTGCCATCAAATCAAGACAGGGGGTACCCACAGATACGCAGTATTTT. The V and J genes are TRBV10-3 and TRBJ2-3; 9 bases agree with TRBD1. This CDR3 comprises 16 residues. Germline V gene data show CDR1 as ENHRY and CDR2 as SYGVKD. V was pared by 7 bases and J by 2 bases, with 10 bases of the junction left unmatched.

The DNA of the CDR3 is TGTGCCAGCCCGGCTAGCGGGAGAAATGAGCAGTTCTTC. It codes for CASPASGRNEQFF. The chain uses TRBV7-2 and TRBJ2-1; 10 positions match TRBD2. Germline lookup yields CDR1 SGHTA and CDR2 FQGNSA. The J segment lost 7 bases and the V segment lost 8 bases, leaving 5 bases of the junction unmatched. The length of the CDR3 is 13 residues.

The gene calls are TRBV27 and TRBJ2-5, with 8 bases lining up with TRBD1. Per germline, CDR1 MNHEY and CDR2 SMNVEV (reference sequence). V dropped 4 bases and J dropped 5; count of bases not matched to a gene: 9. The CDR3 is 15 residues long. CDR3 coding DNA: TGTGCCAGCAGTTCGGACAGGGCCCCAACCGAGACCCAGTACTTC. It encodes CASSSDRAPTETQYF.

J is TRBJ2-1 and V is TRBV7-8, with 9 positions matching TRBD2. The CDR3 consists of 15 residues. CDR1 and CDR2 (germline): SGHVS, FQNEAQ. Germline trimming cut 6 bases from V and 9 bases from J; bases unmatched to any gene: 12. The CDR3 DNA sequence: TGTGCCAGCAGGCCGACGGGACTAGCCCTTAGTGAGCAGTTCTTC. It translates to CASRPTGLALSEQFF.

The rearrangement uses TRBV9 and TRBJ2-3, with a weak D call TRBD2 (5 bases). V was pared by 4 bases and J by 2 bases, with 14 bases between. There are 15 residues in the CDR3. CDR1 and CDR2 from the germline V gene are SGDLS and YYNGEE. The CDR3, as DNA: TGTGCCAGCAGCCTAACGGGATGGGCCACAGATACGCAGTATTTT. Residues: CASSLTGWATDTQYF.

The V call is TRBV6-4, the J call TRBJ2-3; 7 bases map to TRBD1. Germline lookup yields CDR1 MRHNA and CDR2 SNTAGT. V was pared by 5 bases and J by 4 bases, with 9 bases of the junction left unmatched. The CDR3 loop spans 15 amino acids. The CDR3: CASSTGTASADTQYF. CDR3 nucleotides: TGTGCCAGCAGTACCGGGACAGCCAGCGCAGATACGCAGTATTTT.

The chain joins TRBV10-2 to TRBJ1-1; TRBD1 might be the D (5 bases). Deletions cut 11 bases from V and 6 bases from J, with 10 bases between. There are 10 residues in the CDR3. Germline assignment: CDR1 WSHSY and CDR2 SAAADI. The CDR3 protein is CAAGFPEAFF. The CDR3 DNA reads as TGCGCCGCAGGGTTCCCTGAAGCTTTCTTT.

The CDR3 bases are TGTGCCAGCAGTTACGGAGAGAGCACTGAAGCTTTCTTT. Its protein is CASSYGESTEAFF. The genes are TRBV6-5 and TRBJ1-1; D remains unclear. V gave up 2 bases and J gave up 4 bases, with 8 bases separating them. The CDR3 has 13 amino acids. Germline V gives CDR1 MNHEY, CDR2 SVGAGI.

This clone was recorded only once. The chain uses TRBV5-4 and TRBJ2-1; unclear D gene. The germline V and J ends were trimmed by 0 bases and 6 bases, with 16 bases remaining between them. Germline CDR1 is SGHNT and CDR2 is YYREEE (reference sequence). The CDR3 is 16 amino acids. The CDR3 spells CASSLEAHSGLNEQFF. CDR3 nucleotides: TGTGCCAGCAGCTTGGAGGCGCATTCGGGTCTCAATGAGCAGTTCTTC.

This chain connects TRBV7-9 to TRBJ2-1; 8 nucleotides match TRBD1. The CDR3 is 15 residues long. The V and J ends lost 1 base and 7 bases, in that order; junction bases with no gene match: 6. The germline V gene has CDR1 SEHNR and CDR2 FQNEAQ (reference sequence). The chain's CDR3 is CASSLGQGARNEQFF. The CDR3 DNA reads TGTGCCAGCAGCTTAGGGCAGGGGGCGAGGAATGAGCAGTTCTTC.

The V and J genes are TRBV27 and TRBJ2-7; possible D gene TRBD2, 5 bases. This CDR3 contains 10 residues. V lost 6 bases and J lost 11, with 11 bases in between. The V gene's germline CDR1 is MNHEY and CDR2 SMNVEV (reference sequence). The CDR3 DNA sequence: TGTGCCAGCAGGCGGGCGGCGAAGTACTTC. Its protein product is CASRRAAKYF.

The CDR3 reads CASSLKGRATDTQYF. The CDR3 DNA reads as TGTGCCAGCAGCTTAAAGGGCAGGGCCACAGATACGCAGTATTTT. The J gene is TRBJ2-3, the V gene TRBV7-9; maybe TRBD1 (5 bases). Germline V CDR1 and CDR2: SEHNR, FQNEAQ (reference sequence). V shed 2 bases and J shed 2 bases, with 11 bases lying between them. This CDR3 is 15 amino acids long. Filled out from reference TRBV7-9 and TRBJ2-3, the complete variable domain reads DTGVSQNPRHKITKRGQNVTFRCDPISEHNRLYWYRQTLGQGPEFLTYFQNEAQLEKSRLLSDRFSAERPKGSFSTLEIQRTEQGDSAMYLCASSLKGRATDTQYFGPGTRLTVL.

The rearrangement uses TRBV19 and TRBJ2-5, with TRBD2 matching over 9 bases. Germline CDR1 reads LNHDA; CDR2 reads SQIVND (reference sequence). This CDR3 region has 16 residues. V lost 3 bases to trimming and J lost 4 bases; unmatched junction nucleotides: 9. This chain's CDR3 is CASSIGGGRVGETQYF. In DNA form, the CDR3 reads TGTGCCAGTAGTATCGGTGGCGGGAGGGTTGGAGAGACCCAGTACTTC.

The V gene is TRBV28, the J gene TRBJ1-1; TRBD1 matches 8 bases. The CDR3 covers 13 residues. Trimming at V came to 5 bases and at J to 6 bases, leaving 5 bases not matched to a gene. The germline V gene encodes CDR1 MDHEN and CDR2 SYDVKM. CDR3 in DNA: TGTGCCAGCAGTACAGTGACAGGGGCTGAAGCTTTCTTT. It translates to CASSTVTGAEAFF.